These 17 T cell receptor beta chains came from one sample sequenced in a study of CD4 and CD8 cells across lung adenocarcinoma regions. Via MiXCR, TCRdb re-called the PCR reads, giving one row per CDR3 protein. Here the sample spans about 27,000 distinct CDR3 sequences, 53% being singletons. Sequences were obtained from CD8+ T cells from the center of a lung tumor. All receptors come from a male donor with lung adenocarcinoma. The CD4 and CD8 labels of this study may be unreliable.

This clonotype was seen only a few times. This chain uses TRBV10-3 with TRBJ2-1; the match to TRBD1 covers 9 bases. This CDR3 is 16 amino acids long. J lost 9 bases, V lost 4 bases, and 13 bases had no gene match. Looked up from germline, CDR1 is ENHRY and CDR2 is SYGVKD. The CDR3 DNA sequence: TGTGCCATCAGTGCAGCTCCGGGACAGGGTATCAGTGAGCAGTTCTTC. This encodes CAISAAPGQGISEQFF.

V usage is TRBV20-1 and J usage is TRBJ1-1; TRBD1 aligns across 9 bases. CDR1 and CDR2 (germline): DFQATT, SNEGSKA (reference sequence). The CDR3 has 13 residues. V lost 2 bases, J lost 6 bases, and 4 bases stayed unmatched. CDR3 in amino acids: CSARFGQGPEAFF. CDR3 bases: TGCAGTGCTAGATTCGGACAGGGGCCTGAAGCTTTCTTT.

The table lists this clonotype with a few counts. The rearrangement uses TRBV6-1 and TRBJ2-5, with 12 bases aligning to TRBD2. TRBJ2-7 explains the end of the DNA better; the J call may be wrong. The CDR3 is 16 residues long. CDR1 MNHNS and CDR2 SASEGT come from the germline V gene. Written as DNA, the CDR3 is TGTGCCAGCAGTGAAGGGTCTAGCGGGAGGGCTGGCGAGCAGTACTTC. Amino acids: CASSEGSSGRAGEQYF.

This clonotype turned up a few times. The chain recombines TRBV6-6 with TRBJ2-5; D is unclear. The V and J ends lost 3 bases and 1 base respectively, with 6 bases between them. Germline lookup yields CDR1 MNHNY and CDR2 SVGAGI (reference sequence). This CDR3 is built from 13 residues. DNA of the CDR3: TGTGCCAGCAGTTATCTGGGCCAAGAGACCCAGTACTTC. It specifies CASSYLGQETQYF.

The chain joins TRBV15 to TRBJ2-5; 8 positions match TRBD1. Trimming at V came to 3 bases and at J to 4 bases, leaving 7 bases not matched to a gene. The germline gives CDR1 LNHNV, CDR2 YYDKDF (reference sequence). The length of the CDR3 is 15 residues. CDR3 nucleotide sequence: TGTGCCACCAGCAGGCAGGGGGCCCCTGGAGAGACCCAGTACTTC. Translated, it gives CATSRQGAPGETQYF. The complete variable domain, with remaining parts taken from reference TRBV15 and TRBJ2-5, reads DAMVIQNPRYQVTQFGKPVTLSCSQTLNHNVMYWYQQKSSQAPKLLFHYYDKDFNNEADTPDNFQSRRPNTSFCFLDIRSPGLGDTAMYLCATSRQGAPGETQYFGPGTRLLVL.

The chain carries TRBV7-8 and TRBJ2-7; 9 nucleotides agree with TRBD2. CDR3 length: 16 residues. The ends lost 1 base at V and 5 bases at J; junction bases unmatched: 9. CDR1 and CDR2 (germline): SGHVS, FQNEAQ. CDR3 in DNA: TGTGCCAGCAGCTTAGTCCTAGCGGGACTTACGCACGAGCAGTACTTC. Its protein product is CASSLVLAGLTHEQYF.

The chain uses TRBV9 and TRBJ2-5, with 9 bases identical to TRBD2. The last part of the DNA fits TRBJ2-7 better; the J call may be wrong. In germline, CDR1 is SGDLS, CDR2 YYNGEE. This CDR3 is 15 amino acids long. In DNA, the CDR3 is TGTGCCAGCGCTGCTGGGCGGGAGGGAACCTACGAGCAGTACTTC. Translated: CASAAGREGTYEQYF.

The chain employs TRBV6-5 and TRBJ1-1; 8 bases agree with TRBD1. The CDR3 length is 15 residues. The trim removed 2 bases at V and 10 bases at J, leaving 12 bases unmatched. Germline V lookup: CDR1 MNHEY, CDR2 SVGAGI. The CDR3 sequence is CASSYGQGGSRGAFF. In DNA, the CDR3 is TGTGCCAGCAGTTACGGACAGGGTGGGTCAAGGGGAGCTTTCTTT.

The V and J genes are TRBV5-8 and TRBJ1-1, with 9 bases that match TRBD1. The CDR3 spans 16 residues. The V gene's germline CDR1 is SGHTS and CDR2 YDEGEE. The junction had 8 bases not matched to a gene; V was cut back by 0 bases and J by 5 bases. The CDR3 sequence is CASSLAVDRGFTEAFF. DNA of the CDR3: TGTGCCAGCAGCTTGGCCGTGGACAGGGGCTTTACTGAAGCTTTCTTT. Filled out from reference TRBV5-8 and TRBJ1-1, the complete variable domain reads EAGVTQSPTHLIKTRGQQATLRCSPISGHTSVYWYQQALGLGLQFLLWYDEGEERNRGNFPPRFSGRQFPNYSSELNVNALELEDSALYLCASSLAVDRGFTEAFFGQGTRLTVV.

V gene TRBV10-1 combines with J gene TRBJ2-3; the D gene is possibly TRBD2 (7 bases). The end of the DNA is better explained by TRBJ2-5, so the J call may be wrong. CDR1 WNHNN and CDR2 SYGVQD come from the germline V gene (reference sequence). CDR3 length: 15 amino acids. CDR3 residues: CAGGDGGRDADTQYF. The CDR3 DNA sequence: TGCGCCGGGGGGGACGGGGGCCGTGACGCAGATACCCAGTACTTC.

This clonotype was observed a few times. The chain employs TRBV27 and TRBJ2-1; no clear D gene. CDR1 is MNHEY and CDR2 is SMNVEV in the germline V gene (reference sequence). V lost 4 bases and J lost 4, with 11 bases in between. The CDR3 covers 14 residues. This chain's CDR3 is CASSWIRSYNEQFF. CDR3 in DNA: TGTGCCAGCAGTTGGATACGGAGTTACAATGAGCAGTTCTTC.

The V gene is TRBV6-1, the J gene TRBJ2-4; D may correspond to TRBD1 or TRBD2 (5 bases each). The CDR3 loop spans 16 amino acids. Germline values: CDR1 MNHNS, CDR2 SASEGT. Trimming left V 6 bases short and J 10 bases short, with 25 bases between. The CDR3: CASSPSGLGTKDIQYF. CDR3 nucleotide sequence: TGTGCCAGCAGCCCATCGGGGCTGGGAACCAAAGATATTCAGTACTTC.

Comments on this clonotype: An end of the junction does not agree with germline; a read error may underlie this. V usage is TRBV10-1 and J usage is TRBJ2-3; a possible D gene is TRBD2 (6 bases). From germline, CDR1 is WNHNN and CDR2 SYGVQD (reference sequence). CDR3 size: 18 residues. In DNA, the CDR3 is TGCGCCAGCAGTACGAGTAGCGCGGGGCAGTGTAGCACAGACACGCAGTACTTT. Amino acid sequence: CASSTSSAGQCSTDTQYF.

The genes are TRBV7-2 and TRBJ1-1, with D perhaps TRBD1 (6 bases). V was shortened by 5 bases and J by 10 bases, with 14 bases between the two germline ends. This CDR3 has 12 residues. Germline V gene data show CDR1 as SGHTA and CDR2 as FQGNSA. The CDR3 loop reads CASSRVRGLAFF. CDR3 nucleotides: TGTGCCAGCAGCCGTGTCAGGGGACTAGCTTTCTTT.

This clonotype is termed medium-sized. The gene calls are TRBV6-2 or TRBV6-3 and TRBJ1-2; 8 bases match TRBD1. CDR1 MNHEY and CDR2 SVGEGT come from the germline V gene. V dropped 11 bases and J dropped 7; count of bases not matched to a gene: 9. This CDR3 has 12 residues. The CDR3: CAGGQGPSGYTF. In DNA, the CDR3 is TGTGCCGGCGGACAGGGCCCCTCTGGCTACACCTTC.

This clonotype was observed at least ten times. The chain recombines TRBV12-3 or TRBV12-4 with TRBJ2-1; TRBD1 matches 7 bases. The junction had 6 bases not matched to a gene; V was cut back by 0 bases and J by 7 bases. The CDR3 is 15 amino acids. The CDR3 sequence is CASSLAFQGENEQFF. The CDR3 DNA reads TGTGCCAGCAGTTTAGCGTTTCAGGGGGAAAATGAGCAGTTCTTC.

The chain uses TRBV28 and TRBJ2-5; 8 bases line up with TRBD2. The CDR3 has 14 residues. Per germline, CDR1 MDHEN and CDR2 SYDVKM. Trimming cost V 3 bases and J 4 bases; bases outside gene matches: 4. CDR3 bases: TGTGCCAGCAGTTTCGCGGGGGGAAGAGAGACCCAGTACTTC. The encoded protein is CASSFAGGRETQYF.